This is a list of T cell receptor beta chains from one sample in a study of shared clonotypes between healthy human individuals. Sequencing used immunoSEQ multiplex PCR; TCRdb keeps in-frame clones, though not all of them. Of about 1.1 million clones listed, around 78% were seen once; the top ten hold 0.61%. Source material: memory CD4+ T cells from PBMCs. The origin of the receptors is a man in his late teens or twenties in good health. Some clones in this sample may be carry-over from other donors' samples. The CDR3 runs from the conserved cysteine through the conserved F or W. A D gene is named only where the DNA matches it firmly. Clone size appears in some rows only: once, few, many, or a class for an expanded clone.

v_gene	abundance	d_gene	j_gene	CDR3aa	CDR3nt
TRBV7-2	.	.	TRBJ2-5	CASSPTLWTAGRETQYF	TGTGCCAGCAGCCCAACCCTCTGGACAGCGGGGCGGGAGACCCAGTACTTC
TRBV2	.	TRBD2	TRBJ2-7	CASSTSGRSPYEQYF	TGTGCCAGCAGTACTAGCGGGAGGAGCCCCTACGAGCAGTACTTC
TRBV4-2	.	.	TRBJ2-2	CASSQGGRVNTGELFF	TGTGCCAGCAGCCAAGGCGGCAGGGTGAACACCGGGGAGCTGTTTTTT
TRBV9	.	.	TRBJ1-3	CASSPRARYSGNTIYF	TGTGCCAGCAGCCCTAGGGCGCGGTACTCTGGAAACACCATATATTTT
TRBV2	.	.	TRBJ1-5	CASSEAASYSNQPQHF	TGTGCCAGCAGTGAGGCGGCATCATATAGCAATCAGCCCCAGCATTTT
TRBV27	.	.	TRBJ2-6	CASSTLTGRVGANVLTF	TGTGCCAGCAGTACCCTGACAGGGAGGGTTGGGGCCAACGTCCTGACTTTC
TRBV28	few	TRBD1	TRBJ1-2	CASSSQGIRYTF	TGTGCCAGCAGTTCACAGGGGATCCGCTACACCTTC
TRBV11-3	few	TRBD1	TRBJ2-7	CASSSSIRQGSYEQYF	TGTGCCAGCAGCTCCTCGATACGACAGGGCTCCTACGAGCAGTACTTC
TRBV5-4	.	.	TRBJ1-4	CASTSWGAKEKLFF	TGTGCCAGCACCTCCTGGGGGGCTAAGGAAAAACTGTTTTTT
TRBV5-4	.	.	TRBJ1-2	CASSPGAAYGYTF	TGTGCCAGCAGCCCGGGGGCGGCCTATGGCTACACCTTC